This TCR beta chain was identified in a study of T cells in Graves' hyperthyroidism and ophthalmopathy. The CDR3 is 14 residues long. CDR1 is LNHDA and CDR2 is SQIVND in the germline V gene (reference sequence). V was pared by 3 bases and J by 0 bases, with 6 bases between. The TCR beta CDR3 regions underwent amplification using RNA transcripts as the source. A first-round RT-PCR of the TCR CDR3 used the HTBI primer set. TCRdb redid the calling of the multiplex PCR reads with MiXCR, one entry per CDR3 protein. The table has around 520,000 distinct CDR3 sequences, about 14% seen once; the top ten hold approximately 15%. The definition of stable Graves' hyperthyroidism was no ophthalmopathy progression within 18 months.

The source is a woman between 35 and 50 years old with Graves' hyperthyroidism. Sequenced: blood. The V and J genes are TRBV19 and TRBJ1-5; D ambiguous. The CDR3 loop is CASSIAVSNQPQHF. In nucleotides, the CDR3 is TGTGCCAGTAGTATCGCAGTTAGCAATCAGCCCCAGCATTTT. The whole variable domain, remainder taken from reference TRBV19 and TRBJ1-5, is DGGITQSPKYLFRKEGQNVTLSCEQNLNHDAMYWYRQDPGQGLRLIYYSQIVNDFQKGDIAEGYSVSREKKESFPLTVTSAQKNPTAFYLCASSIAVSNQPQHFGDGTRLSIL.